Each of the 17 T cell receptor beta chains below was sequenced from the same sample in a study of PD-1 blockade in classical Hodgkin lymphoma. Sequencing was performed with immunoSEQ multiplex PCR; in TCRdb, only in-frame clones are kept and a portion is missing. The data show 20,000 to 25,000 clones, 90% seen once. The time point: newly diagnosed, previously untreated cHL patient sample. Negative selection with magnetic separation was used to purify CD4+ T cells from thawed PBMCs. Material: CD4+ T cells from blood. These receptors came from a human donor with classical Hodgkin lymphoma.

This clone was found a few times. The V call is TRBV28, the J call TRBJ1-4, with 11 positions matching TRBD1. In germline, CDR1 is MDHEN, CDR2 SYDVKM. This CDR3 has 16 amino acids. V trimming: 4 bases; J trimming: 8 bases; junction bases outside the gene matches: 9. CDR3 amino acids: CASSSPGQGALEKLFF. The CDR3 DNA sequence: TGTGCCAGCAGTTCCCCCGGACAGGGGGCGTTAGAAAAACTGTTTTTT.

The V gene is TRBV6-4, the J gene TRBJ2-4; TRBD2 might be the D (6 bases). The CDR3 has 17 residues. The germline V and J ends were trimmed by 7 bases and 0 bases, with 19 bases remaining between them. Germline CDR1 is MRHNA and CDR2 is SNTAGT. CDR3 nucleotide sequence: TGTGCCAGCAAAGGTGATGGCGGGGTACTAGCCAAAAACATTCAGTACTTC. As protein: CASKGDGGVLAKNIQYF.

The chain is built from TRBV4-3 and TRBJ2-7, with D maybe TRBD1 (6 bases). This CDR3 is built from 13 residues. Germline CDR1 and CDR2: LGHNA and YSLEER. Trimming shortened V by 4 bases and J by 1 base, and 8 bases separated the two germline ends. The CDR3 DNA reads TGCGCCAGCAGCCGGGGACATTCCTACGAGCAGTACTTC. It yields the protein CASSRGHSYEQYF.

V gene TRBV16 combines with J gene TRBJ1-2, with 7 bases lining up with TRBD1. J lost 3 bases, V lost 4 bases, and 8 bases had no gene match. The CDR3 consists of 15 residues. CDR1 is KGHSY, CDR2 FQNENV, per germline. CDR3 sequence (DNA): TGTGCCAGCAGCCCCCGCGGCAGGGGGGACTATGGCTACACCTTC. This encodes CASSPRGRGDYGYTF.

The V and J genes are TRBV30 and TRBJ2-1; D gene ambiguous. The CDR3 sequence is 14 residues long. Trimming cost V 3 bases and J 6 bases, with 15 bases left between them. The germline V gene has CDR1 GTSNPN and CDR2 SVGIG (reference sequence). This CDR3 is CAWRVPPGFNEQFF. CDR3 DNA: TGTGCCTGGAGGGTCCCCCCCGGGTTCAATGAGCAGTTCTTC.

This sequence joins TRBV7-3 and TRBJ1-3, with D hard to call. The germline V gene encodes CDR1 SGHTA and CDR2 FQGTGA. The CDR3 totals 17 residues. V gave up 1 base and J gave up 0 bases, with 13 bases separating them. The CDR3 DNA follows: TGTGCCAGCAGCTTAAAGGTCTACACTTCCTCTGGAAACACCATATATTTT. It encodes CASSLKVYTSSGNTIYF.

This clone was observed a single time. CDR3 coding DNA: TGTGCCTGGAGTAAATACGGGGGGGCGGGCTATGGCTACACCTTC. This sequence encodes CAWSKYGGAGYGYTF. The chain uses TRBV30 and TRBJ1-2, with D perhaps matching TRBD1 (6 bases). Germline lookup yields CDR1 GTSNPN and CDR2 SVGIG (reference sequence). V lost 2 bases and J 4 bases, leaving 17 bases between the germline ends. There are 15 residues in the CDR3.

This chain links TRBV10-1 with TRBJ2-5, with D perhaps matching TRBD1 (6 bases). This CDR3 contains 14 residues. V was pared by 7 bases and J by 5 bases, with 17 bases between. Germline CDR1 reads WNHNN; CDR2 reads SYGVQD (reference sequence). CDR3 amino acids: CASIPQGLVETQYF. The CDR3 DNA follows: TGCGCCAGCATCCCCCAGGGGCTGGTCGAGACCCAGTACTTC.

Only one count was recorded for this clone. V is TRBV28 and J is TRBJ1-5; no reliable D call. Trimming took off 4 bases at V and 4 bases at J, with 5 bases between the two ends. This CDR3 contains 12 residues. Per the germline V gene, CDR1 is MDHEN and CDR2 is SYDVKM. The CDR3, as DNA: TGTGCCAGCAGTTGGAGTAATCAGCCCCAGCATTTT. This translates into CASSWSNQPQHF.

This chain connects TRBV5-3 to TRBJ1-2; D may be TRBD1 (6 bases). TRBV5-3 is an ORF, with its function uncertain. CDR3 length equals 14 residues. Trimming left V 8 bases short and J 7 bases short, with 21 bases between. The DNA for the CDR3 is TGTGCCAGCACCCGGCTTGGTTCAGGGGCTGGCTACACCTTC. Protein product: CASTRLGSGAGYTF.

This clone was counted between two and nine times. The rearrangement uses TRBV7-9 and TRBJ1-2; no definite D call. This CDR3 has 12 residues. CDR1 is SEHNR and CDR2 is FQNEAQ in the germline V gene (reference sequence). Trimming removed 2 bases at V and 8 bases at J, with 9 bases between. The CDR3 loop is CASSLLGSGYTF. Here the CDR3 DNA reads TGTGCCAGCAGCTTATTAGGGAGCGGCTACACCTTC.

This clone was observed once. The V gene is TRBV11-2, the J gene TRBJ2-7, with 9 bases matching TRBD1. With V trimmed by 4 bases and J by 0 bases, 16 bases remained unmatched. The CDR3 contains 19 residues. CDR1 is SGHAT, CDR2 FQNNGV, per germline. In DNA, the CDR3 is TGTGCCAGCAGCTCGCGACCGGGACAGGGTGAAAAGAGCTCCTACGAGCAGTACTTC. Amino acid sequence: CASSSRPGQGEKSSYEQYF.

The chain links TRBV5-6 to TRBJ1-2, with 9 bases identical to TRBD1. This CDR3 contains 16 residues. Germline lookup yields CDR1 SGHDT and CDR2 YYEEEE. With 0 bases clipped from V and 4 bases from J, the junction kept 7 bases outside the gene matches. CDR3 sequence reads: CASSLVADRGFYGYTF. The CDR3, as DNA: TGTGCCAGCAGCTTGGTGGCCGACAGGGGGTTCTATGGCTACACCTTC.

The J gene is TRBJ2-3, the V gene TRBV9, with 11 bases lining up with TRBD2. The CDR3 has 16 amino acids. Unmatched junction bases numbered 9, after V lost 3 bases and J lost 6 bases. CDR1 is SGDLS and CDR2 is YYNGEE in the germline V gene. In DNA form, the CDR3 reads TGTGCCAGCAGCGGAATAGCGGGGGGGATCAGGGATACGCAGTATTTT. Its translation: CASSGIAGGIRDTQYF.

The rearrangement links TRBV5-1 to TRBJ2-1; tentatively, D is TRBD1 (6 bases). The CDR3 runs to 15 residues. Germline CDR1 and CDR2: SGHRS and YFSETQ. V was trimmed by 0 bases and J by 3 bases, leaving 10 bases between them. The CDR3 nucleotides read TGCGCCAGCAGCTTGGGGACAGCTAACTACAATGAGCAGTTCTTC. Residues: CASSLGTANYNEQFF.

The chain employs TRBV7-2 and TRBJ2-2, with 9 bases aligning to TRBD1. The CDR3 consists of 16 residues. J was trimmed by 5 bases and V by 5 bases; bases with no gene match: 9. Germline loops: CDR1 SGHTA, CDR2 FQGNSA. CDR3 in DNA: TGTGCCAGCAGCGCACAGGGGGCGCGCTTGACCGGGGAGCTGTTTTTT. Protein: CASSAQGARLTGELFF.

This chain uses TRBV15 with TRBJ1-2; 8 bases agree with TRBD1. This CDR3 is 14 amino acids long. Germline lookup yields CDR1 LNHNV and CDR2 YYDKDF (reference sequence). V dropped 3 bases and J dropped 3; count of bases not matched to a gene: 3. CDR3 residues: CATSRADRDYGYTF. The DNA of the CDR3 is TGTGCCACCAGCAGGGCGGACAGGGACTATGGCTACACCTTC.